This is a list of T cell receptor beta chains from one sample in a study of immune evolution from preneoplasia to lung adenocarcinoma. TCRdb keeps only in-frame clones here, not all; method: immunoSEQ multiplex PCR. The sample yields thousands of clones, about 70% seen once. What was sequenced was FFPE adjacent normal lung tissue. All receptors come from a donor older than 65 with lung adenocarcinoma. CDR3s include the opening cysteine and the closing phenylalanine or tryptophan. A D gene is named only where the DNA matches it firmly. For some rows the clone size is stated as once, few or many, or as a class when expanded; others skip it.

clone size | J gene | V gene | D gene | CDR3 protein | CDR3 DNA
few | TRBJ1-6 | TRBV5-4 | TRBD1 | CASSLGSQGARSPLHF | TGTGCCAGCAGCTTGGGCTCACAGGGGGCTAGATCACCCCTCCACTTT
. | TRBJ1-2 | TRBV6-5 | . | CASSYSWQGFYGYTF | TGTGCCAGCAGTTACTCGTGGCAGGGCTTCTATGGCTACACCTTC
. | TRBJ2-7 | TRBV5-4 | . | CASSFQGYEQYF | TGTGCCAGCAGCTTTCAGGGCTACGAGCAGTACTTC
. | TRBJ2-3 | TRBV5-6 | . | CASSFDRTGTDTQYF | TGTGCCAGCAGCTTCGACCGAACTGGCACAGATACGCAGTATTTT
. | TRBJ1-2 | TRBV6-5 | TRBD1 | CASTPGTGVKGYTF | TGTGCCAGCACTCCCGGGACAGGGGTAAAAGGCTACACCTTC
. | TRBJ2-2 | TRBV28 | . | CASSEGQLDTGELFF | TGTGCCAGCAGTGAGGGACAACTGGACACCGGGGAGCTGTTTTTT
. | TRBJ2-7 | TRBV5-5 | . | CASSLVGRANEQYF | TGTGCCAGCAGCTTGGTTGGAAGGGCTAACGAGCAGTACTTC
once | TRBJ2-7 | TRBV7-9 | . | CASSPRGYEQYF | TGTGCCAGCAGTCCCAGGGGTTACGAGCAGTACTTC
. | TRBJ2-7 | TRBV4-2 | . | CASSQVSYEQYF | TGTGCCAGCAGCCAAGTCAGCTACGAGCAGTACTTC
. | TRBJ2-3 | TRBV11-3 | . | CASSRGQTTDTQYF | TGTGCCAGCAGCCGCGGACAGACAACAGATACGCAGTATTTT
. | TRBJ1-1 | TRBV4-2 | . | CASSQERYTEAFF | TGTGCCAGCAGCCAAGAACGGTACACTGAAGCTTTCTTT
few | TRBJ1-1 | TRBV18 | . | CASSPVGDTEAFF | TGTGCCAGCTCACCGGTGGGGGACACTGAAGCTTTCTTT
. | TRBJ1-6 | TRBV30 | . | CAWSRLGSPLHF | TGTGCCTGGAGTCGATTAGGGTCACCCCTCCACTTT
. | TRBJ2-3 | TRBV11-3 | TRBD2 | CASSARTSGGLTQYF | TGTGCCAGCAGCGCCCGGACTAGCGGGGGCTTAACGCAGTATTTT
. | TRBJ2-1 | TRBV9 | TRBD2 | CASSVSGYNEQFF | TGTGCCAGCAGCGTTAGCGGGTACAATGAGCAGTTCTTC
. | TRBJ1-1 | TRBV6-6 | . | CASRKTRGWDTEAFF | TGTGCCAGCAGAAAGACTCGTGGTTGGGACACTGAAGCTTTCTTT
once | TRBJ1-1 | TRBV6-4 | . | CASRSDWSDEAFF | TGTGCCAGCAGGAGCGACTGGAGCGATGAAGCTTTCTTT
. | TRBJ1-3 | TRBV9 | TRBD1 | CASSERQGTSGNTIYF | TGTGCCAGCAGCGAAAGACAGGGGACCTCTGGAAACACCATATATTTT
. | TRBJ2-5 | TRBV30 | . | CAWSVGLGLETQYF | TGTGCCTGGAGTGTAGGTTTGGGTTTAGAGACCCAGTACTTC
few | TRBJ2-7 | TRBV9 | TRBD1 | CASSPQGAALTYYEQYF | TGTGCCAGCAGCCCCCAGGGGGCAGCCTTGACCTACTACGAGCAGTACTTC
few | TRBJ1-1 | TRBV19 | . | CASSVGLNTEAFF | TGTGCCAGTAGTGTAGGACTGAACACTGAAGCTTTCTTT
once | TRBJ1-2 | TRBV4-1 | . | CASSQEGLAYGYTF | TGCGCCAGCAGCCAAGAGGGCCTCGCCTATGGCTACACCTTC
. | TRBJ1-3 | TRBV6-1 | . | CASSELMGSGNTIYF | TGTGCCAGCAGTGAATTAATGGGGTCTGGAAACACCATATATTTT
few | TRBJ1-4 | TRBV7-9 | . | CASSRAGVTNEKLFF | TGTGCCAGCAGCCGGGCCGGGGTAACTAATGAAAAACTGTTTTTT
. | TRBJ2-3 | TRBV18 | . | CASSPGQVTDTQYF | TGTGCCAGCTCACCAGGGCAGGTTACAGATACGCAGTATTTT
few | TRBJ2-5 | TRBV5-1 | . | CASSNQETQYF | TGCGCCAGCAGCAACCAAGAGACCCAGTACTTC
. | TRBJ2-7 | TRBV6-1 | TRBD1 | CASIPTGARLEQYF | TGTGCCAGCATCCCAACAGGGGCAAGACTAGAGCAGTACTTC
. | TRBJ1-2 | TRBV11-3 | TRBD1 | CASSTGTGGVFTF | TGTGCCAGCAGCACCGGGACAGGGGGCGTTTTCACCTTC
. | TRBJ1-5 | TRBV5-6 | . | CASSFLGNQPQHF | TGTGCCAGCAGCTTCCTCGGGAATCAGCCCCAGCATTTT
. | TRBJ1-5 | TRBV3-1/TRBV3-2 | . | CASSQPNHF | TGTGCCAGCAGCCAACCGAACCATTTT
. | TRBJ1-5 | TRBV4-1 | . | CASSSTSYGNQPQHF | TGCGCCAGCAGTAGTACATCCTATGGCAATCAGCCCCAGCATTTT
few | TRBJ2-1 | TRBV27 | . | CASSLVATHREQFF | TGTGCCAGCAGTTTAGTCGCCACTCATAGGGAGCAGTTCTTC
once | TRBJ1-1 | TRBV11-2 | . | CASSYRGNTEAFF | TGTGCCAGCAGCTACCGGGGGAACACTGAAGCTTTCTTT
. | TRBJ2-1 | TRBV19 | . | CATRGAGRDNEQFF | TGTGCCACCCGGGGGGCAGGGAGAGACAATGAGCAGTTCTTC
. | TRBJ1-1 | TRBV7-3 | TRBD1 | CASSSSTGPSEAFF | TGTGCCAGCAGCTCATCGACAGGGCCTTCAGAAGCTTTCTTT
few | TRBJ2-6 | TRBV2 | . | CASSESGANVLTF | TGTGCCAGCAGTGAAAGTGGGGCCAACGTCCTGACTTTC
. | TRBJ1-1 | TRBV5-1 | . | CASSLEGGRGGDTEAFF | TGCGCCAGCAGCTTGGAAGGTGGGCGTGGTGGAGACACTGAAGCTTTCTTT
few | TRBJ1-1 | TRBV28 | . | CASSLRLTEAFF | TGTGCCAGCAGTTTACGTCTCACTGAAGCTTTCTTT
. | TRBJ2-1 | TRBV19 | TRBD2 | CASSIGQGEGVFEQFF | TGTGCCAGTAGTATAGGCCAAGGGGAGGGTGTATTTGAGCAGTTCTTC
. | TRBJ1-1 | TRBV18 | . | CASSAGVMNTEAFF | TGTGCCAGCTCAGCAGGGGTCATGAACACTGAAGCTTTCTTT
. | TRBJ2-7 | TRBV11-2 | . | CASSLEGPIEQYF | TGTGCCAGCAGCTTAGAGGGTCCTATCGAGCAGTACTTC
few | TRBJ1-1 | TRBV19 | . | CASITQAAPGGTEAFF | TGTGCCAGTATTACCCAAGCGGCTCCCGGTGGCACTGAAGCTTTCTTT
few | TRBJ1-2 | TRBV28 | TRBD1 | CASIPTGRVHGYTF | TGTGCCAGCATCCCGACAGGGAGGGTTCATGGCTACACCTTC
. | TRBJ2-3 | TRBV27 | . | CASSLIGQVLGDTQYF | TGTGCCAGCAGTTTAATCGGCCAGGTCCTTGGAGATACGCAGTATTTT
. | TRBJ2-7 | TRBV30 | TRBD1 | CAWRVQGGSYEQYF | TGTGCCTGGAGGGTACAGGGGGGCTCCTACGAGCAGTACTTC
. | TRBJ2-3 | TRBV5-6 | . | CASSLDTDTQYF | TGTGCCAGCAGCCTGGACACAGATACGCAGTATTTT
. | TRBJ1-2 | TRBV6-5 | . | CASSYEGLYGYTF | TGTGCCAGCAGTTACGAGGGGCTTTATGGCTACACCTTC
. | TRBJ1-2 | TRBV7-2 | TRBD1 | CASSWDRAGYTF | TGTGCCAGCAGCTGGGACAGGGCTGGCTACACCTTC
. | TRBJ2-7 | TRBV20-1 | . | CSARTPYEQYF | TGCAGTGCTAGGACACCCTACGAGCAGTACTTC
once | TRBJ1-4 | TRBV14 | . | CASSQLQANEKLFF | TGTGCCAGCAGCCAATTGCAAGCTAATGAAAAACTGTTTTTT
. | TRBJ2-7 | TRBV7-9 | . | CASSLATVPYEQYF | TGTGCCAGCAGCTTAGCAACCGTTCCCTACGAGCAGTACTTC
. | TRBJ1-1 | TRBV9 | . | CASSVDGGGRRAFF | TGTGCCAGCAGCGTAGACGGTGGGGGCAGAAGAGCTTTCTTT
. | TRBJ2-7 | TRBV5-1 | TRBD2 | CASSVASGSYEQYF | TGCGCCAGCAGCGTCGCTAGCGGGAGCTACGAGCAGTACTTC